These T cell receptor beta chains were read from a single sample in a study of shared clonotypes between healthy human individuals. Assay: immunoSEQ multiplex PCR; the TCRdb copy retains only in-frame clones and omits some. The data hold more than 1 million clones, with 75% to 85% observed a single time. Sequencing was carried out using memory CD4+ T cells from PBMCs. The source is a man aged 18 to 29 in good health. Some clones in this sample may be carry-over from other donors' samples. CDR3s include the opening cysteine and the closing phenylalanine or tryptophan. Each record gives: D gene, clone size, V gene, CDR3 length, J gene, CDR3 protein, CDR3 DNA. The D gene is left open where the match is weak. Clone size, where shown, is once, few, many, or a class for clones that have expanded.

>.|.|TRBV29-1|9|TRBJ2-5
CSAPRTQYF
TGCAGCGCCCCTCGTACCCAGTACTTC
>TRBD1|few|TRBV6-1|16|TRBJ2-3
CASSEPPGQGTDTQYF
TGTGCCAGCAGTGAACCCCCGGGACAGGGAACAGATACGCAGTATTTT
>TRBD2|few|TRBV4-1|16|TRBJ2-3
CASSHRAGGTTDTQYF
TGCGCCAGCAGCCACAGAGCGGGAGGGACCACAGATACGCAGTATTTT
>.|.|TRBV5-4|15|TRBJ2-1
CASSLEQGSYNEQFF
TGTGCCAGCAGCTTGGAACAGGGCTCCTACAATGAGCAGTTCTTC
>.|.|TRBV5-6|16|TRBJ1-1
CASSSPDSFMNTEAFF
TGTGCCAGCAGCTCCCCGGACAGCTTTATGAACACTGAAGCTTTCTTT
>.|.|TRBV18|12|TRBJ1-1
CASSSNRAEAFF
TGTGCCAGCTCTTCTAATCGGGCTGAAGCTTTCTTT
>TRBD1|once|TRBV28|15|TRBJ2-5
CASSPRGQGEETQYF
TGTGCCAGCAGTCCGCGAGGACAGGGGGAAGAGACCCAGTACTTC
>TRBD1|.|TRBV6-1|16|TRBJ1-1
CASSARGGLMNTEAFF
TGTGCCAGCAGTGCCAGGGGGGGATTAATGAACACTGAAGCTTTCTTT
>.|once|TRBV6-5|13|TRBJ1-1
CASSYAGEGRAFF
TGTGCCAGCAGTTACGCCGGGGAGGGTCGAGCTTTCTTT
>.|.|TRBV7-3|16|TRBJ2-6
CASSLVSRSGANVLTF
TGTGCCAGCAGCTTAGTGAGTCGCTCTGGGGCCAACGTCCTGACTTTC
>.|.|TRBV20-1|10|TRBJ2-1
CCAAYNEQFF
TGCTGCGCGGCTTACAATGAGCAGTTCTTC
>.|.|TRBV28|13|TRBJ2-7
CASSLAGSYEQYF
TGTGCCAGCAGTTTGGCGGGTTCGTACGAGCAGTACTTC
>.|.|TRBV10-3|14|TRBJ2-7
CAISENGRGDEQYF
TGTGCCATCAGTGAAAACGGGAGAGGGGACGAGCAGTACTTC
>.|.|TRBV9|14|TRBJ2-1
CASSVNANYNEQFF
TGTGCCAGCAGCGTAAATGCTAACTACAATGAGCAGTTCTTC
>.|.|TRBV5-1|12|TRBJ2-5
CASRYSGETQYF
TGCGCCAGCAGATACAGCGGTGAGACCCAGTACTTC
>.|.|TRBV5-6|16|TRBJ2-6
CASSSRGESGANVLTF
TGTGCCAGCAGTAGCAGGGGTGAATCTGGGGCCAACGTCCTGACTTTC
>.|.|TRBV18|12|TRBJ2-1
CASSQGSNEQFF
TGTGCCAGCTCACAGGGATCCAATGAGCAGTTCTTC
>TRBD1|few|TRBV6-6|14|TRBJ2-7
CASSYDRDSYEQYF
TGTGCCAGCAGTTACGACAGGGACTCCTACGAGCAGTACTTC
>.|.|TRBV6-5|14|TRBJ2-1
CASSYSTGYNEQFF
TGTGCCAGCAGTTACTCGACGGGTTACAATGAGCAGTTCTTC
>.|.|TRBV5-8|14|TRBJ2-6
CASSSQVGANVLTF
TGTGCCAGCAGCTCCCAGGTTGGGGCCAACGTCCTGACTTTC
>.|once|TRBV15|14|TRBJ2-6
CATSSPSGANVLTF
TGTGCCACCAGCTCACCCTCCGGGGCCAACGTCCTGACTTTC
>TRBD2|.|TRBV28|24|TRBJ2-6
CASSSSLPRTSGRRDLAGANVLTF
TGTGCCAGCAGTTCCTCCCTTCCTCGGACTAGCGGGAGGCGCGACTTAGCTGGGGCCAACGTCCTGACTTTC
>TRBD2|.|TRBV5-1|16|TRBJ2-5
CASSPGTSGIQETQYF
TGCGCCAGCAGCCCTGGGACTAGCGGGATCCAAGAGACCCAGTACTTC
>.|few|TRBV5-6|11|TRBJ2-7
CASSLTAEQYF
TGTGCCAGCAGCCTCACGGCCGAGCAGTACTTC
>TRBD1|few|TRBV6-1|15|TRBJ1-2
CASKITGGASYGYTF
TGTGCCAGCAAGATTACAGGGGGCGCCTCCTATGGCTACACCTTC
>.|many|TRBV27|15|TRBJ2-7
CASSFSGGLRYEQYF
TGTGCCAGCAGTTTTTCCGGGGGGCTTCGCTACGAGCAGTACTTC
>.|.|TRBV5-1|13|TRBJ2-7
CASSLGSTYEQYF
TGCGCCAGCAGCTTAGGGTCCACCTACGAGCAGTACTTC
>TRBD1|.|TRBV28|12|TRBJ1-2
CASSPTGGGYTF
TGTGCCAGCAGCCCGACAGGGGGGGGCTACACCTTC
>.|.|TRBV30|13|TRBJ1-5
CAWSSQGYQPQHF
TGTGCCTGGAGTAGTCAGGGGTATCAGCCCCAGCATTTT
>.|.|TRBV5-4|15|TRBJ1-4
CASSTPSDSNEKLFF
TGTGCCAGCAGTACTCCATCGGATTCTAATGAAAAACTGTTTTTT
>.|.|TRBV6-5|14|TRBJ1-2
CASRTPGLNYGYTF
TGTGCCAGCAGAACCCCCGGCCTCAACTATGGCTACACCTTC
>.|.|TRBV2|15|TRBJ2-5
CASSPDVRLTGAQYF
TGTGCCAGCAGCCCAGACGTCCGGCTCACTGGGGCCCAGTACTTC
>.|once|TRBV27|17|TRBJ1-5
CASSLRPTQVGNQPQHF
TGTGCCAGCAGTTTACGACCCACTCAGGTGGGCAATCAGCCCCAGCATTTT
>TRBD2|.|TRBV5-4|15|TRBJ2-1
CASSLDGTTYNEQFF
TGTGCCAGCAGCTTGGACGGGACTACCTACAATGAGCAGTTCTTC
>TRBD1|.|TRBV6-5|15|TRBJ2-7
CASSDSGTGWDEQYF
TGTGCCAGTAGTGACTCGGGGACAGGGTGGGACGAGCAGTACTTC
>.|few|TRBV5-6|14|TRBJ1-1
CASRVGTLGTEAFF
TGTGCCAGCAGGGTCGGGACCCTCGGAACTGAAGCTTTCTTT
>TRBD2|.|TRBV4-3|16|TRBJ2-7
CASSRGTSGRFYEQYF
TGCGCCAGCAGCCGCGGGACTAGCGGGAGGTTCTACGAGCAGTACTTC